This T cell receptor (beta chain) originates from a study of Graves' ophthalmopathy and Graves' hyperthyroidism. Whole-study context: Ahead of any treatment, peripheral blood was obtained at the initial diagnosis.

Broader study findings: Researchers report that a 13-signature model separated ophthalmopathy from stable hyperthyroidism, posting about 87% sensitivity and 81.08% specificity. Most expanded thyroid clonotypes above 0.001 frequency also appeared in blood.

This clonotype has ten or more counts. Its specificity is not known. The source of the PBMCs was about 10 ml of fresh peripheral blood. RNA transcripts yielded amplified TCR beta CDR3 regions. HTBI primers were employed in first-round RT-PCR, then a second-round multiplex PCR followed. TCRdb re-derived calls from the multiplex PCR reads in MiXCR, one entry per CDR3 protein. This table has 200,000 to 250,000 distinct CDR3 sequences, 20% to 25% appearing once. This clonotype was obtained from a woman aged 50 to 65 with Graves' ophthalmopathy. The sequencing input was peripheral blood.

This CDR3 is CASSGQDFNYGYTF. Written as DNA, the CDR3 is TGTGCCAGCAGTGGACAGGACTTTAACTATGGCTACACCTTC. The V call is TRBV2, the J call TRBJ1-2, with D perhaps matching TRBD1 (6 bases). There are 14 residues in the CDR3. V dropped 4 bases and J dropped 1 base, with 10 bases sitting between them. The germline CDR1 and CDR2 sequences are SNHLY and FYNNEI.